Below are 15 T cell receptor beta chains sequenced from a single sample in a study of molecular identifiers for immune sequencing clone quantification (dated by TCRdb to 2016 to 2019). The library was obtained by PCR. Reads for this sample came from a NextSeq 500. The raw public data were reprocessed by TCRdb itself: fastp quality trimming at Q25, MiXCR clonotype calling, in-frame beta chains only. Entries that share a CDR3 protein sequence are merged under the most common genes and DNA. Present in this sample are some 590,000 distinct CDR3 sequences, 25% of which were seen just once. About 0.84% of the sample comes from the top ten. Sequences were obtained from naive CD8+ T cells from blood, with Jurkat cell RNA spiked in. In light of the paper, this sample's cell subset or site label describes: FACS-sorted CD8+CD4-CCR7+CD45RA+ naive T cells. The receptors were gathered from a human donor in good health. Some libraries in this study had Jurkat cell RNA spiked in.

This clonotype was seen only a few times. V usage is TRBV27 and J usage is TRBJ2-5, with TRBD2 matching 9 bases. Germline lookup yields CDR1 MNHEY and CDR2 SMNVEV (reference sequence). Trimming took 5 bases from V and 2 from J; bases not matched to a gene: 12. The CDR3 is 17 amino acids. This CDR3 reads CASSSPGGGGLQETQYF. As DNA, the CDR3 is TGTGCCAGCAGTAGTCCCGGCGGGGGGGGGCTACAAGAGACCCAGTACTTC.

This clonotype has a handful of counts. V usage is TRBV12-3 or TRBV12-4 and J usage is TRBJ1-5; maybe TRBD1 (6 bases). V was clipped by 2 bases and J by 16 bases, with 15 bases between them. This CDR3 is built from 12 residues. The CDR3 region has the DNA TGTGCCAGCAGTTTATCAGGGGAAGGGGTTCATTTT. Protein product: CASSLSGEGVHF.

The chain combines TRBV7-9 with TRBJ2-1, with a tentative D call TRBD2 (5 bases). Per germline, CDR1 SEHNR and CDR2 FQNEAQ (reference sequence). CDR3 length: 13 amino acids. V gave up 6 bases and J gave up 13 bases, with 19 bases separating them. The CDR3 region has the DNA TGTGCCAGCAGTCCAACCGGGAACAATAAACAGTTCTTC. It is translated as CASSPTGNNKQFF. The full variable domain, its missing parts supplied by reference TRBV7-9 and TRBJ2-1, is DTGVSQNPRHKITKRGQNVTFRCDPISEHNRLYWYRQTLGQGPEFLTYFQNEAQLEKSRLLSDRFSAERPKGSFSTLEIQRTEQGDSAMYLCASSPTGNNKQFFGPGTRLTVL.

This rearrangement joins TRBV24-1 to TRBJ1-5; weak D call: TRBD1 (5 bases). The CDR3 extends over 16 amino acids. V shed 3 bases and J shed 2 bases, with 13 bases lying between them. Germline CDR1 reads KGHDR; CDR2 reads SFDVKD. For the CDR3, the DNA is TGTGCCACCAGTGATGGGGACTTGCTGGGCAATCAGCCCCAGCATTTT. This gives the protein CATSDGDLLGNQPQHF.

Details on this clonotype: A much larger clone differs from this one at a single base, so this may be a read error. The chain combines TRBV5-1 with TRBJ1-4; 9 nucleotides align to TRBD1. The CDR3 is made up of 16 amino acids. Germline V CDR1 and CDR2: SGHRS, YFSETQ. This CDR3 reads CASSLANTGGDEKPFF. In DNA, the CDR3 is TGCGCCAGCAGCTTGGCAAATACAGGGGGCGACGAAAAACCGTTTTTT.

The genes are TRBV27 and TRBJ2-1, with 16 bases identical to TRBD2. Losses at the gene ends were 4 bases for V and 4 bases for J; bases not matched to a gene: 7. This CDR3 has 18 residues. Germline values: CDR1 MNHEY, CDR2 SMNVEV (reference sequence). CDR3 sequence: CASSSGTSGRAGYNEQFF. CDR3 DNA sequence: TGTGCCAGCAGTTCAGGGACTAGCGGGAGGGCCGGGTACAATGAGCAGTTCTTC.

This clonotype was detected only a few times. V usage is TRBV5-8 and J usage is TRBJ2-7, with D hard to call. V lost 1 base and J 0 bases, leaving 14 bases between the germline ends. CDR1 and CDR2 (germline): SGHTS, YDEGEE. The CDR3 contains 16 residues. The chain's CDR3 is CASSLQYLGSSYEQYF. The CDR3 nucleotides read TGTGCCAGCAGCTTGCAGTATTTGGGCAGCTCCTACGAGCAGTACTTC.

Many counts were recorded for this clonotype. The chain carries TRBV7-9 and TRBJ2-3; D is perhaps TRBD2 (6 bases). The V end was cut by 3 bases, the J end by 2 bases, with 12 bases between. CDR1 is SEHNR, CDR2 FQNEAQ, per germline (reference sequence). The CDR3 totals 15 residues. Written as DNA, the CDR3 is TGTGCCAGCAGCTTGGGCTGGGGGGACACAGATACGCAGTATTTT. It specifies CASSLGWGDTDTQYF.

This clonotype was counted many times. The chain carries TRBV5-5 and TRBJ1-1; tentative D call: TRBD1 (6 bases). The V and J ends lost 0 bases and 1 base respectively, with 10 bases between them. The CDR3 runs 15 residues. The germline gives CDR1 SGHKS, CDR2 YYEKEE (reference sequence). The CDR3 DNA reads as TGTGCCAGCAGCTTGGTTCTGGACAGGAACACTGAAGCTTTCTTT. It encodes CASSLVLDRNTEAFF.

This clonotype appeared many times. This chain joins TRBV29-1 and TRBJ2-1; D gene ambiguous. Germline loops: CDR1 SQVTM, CDR2 ANQGSEA. Between the trimmed V and J ends, which lost 2 bases and 3 bases, there was a span of 2 bases. The CDR3 is 11 residues long. The CDR3 coding sequence is TGCAGCGTTGAAATCTACAATGAGCAGTTCTTC. Translation gives CSVEIYNEQFF.

This rearrangement joins TRBV20-1 to TRBJ2-4, with TRBD2 as a possible D gene (7 bases). Germline lookup yields CDR1 DFQATT and CDR2 SNEGSKA (reference sequence). The V gene lost 6 bases and the J gene lost 5 bases, with 23 bases spanning the gap. The length of the CDR3 is 16 residues. The CDR3: CSASKPGDYLQNIQYF. Written as DNA, the CDR3 is TGCAGTGCCTCTAAGCCAGGGGACTACCTTCAAAACATTCAGTACTTC.

This clonotype was counted a few times. The chain carries TRBV9 and TRBJ2-7; D gene ambiguous. Germline V gene lookup returns CDR1 SGDLS and CDR2 YYNGEE. V gave up 0 bases and J gave up 1 base, with 8 bases separating them. The CDR3 is 14 residues long. The DNA for the CDR3 is TGTGCCAGCAGCGTAGGTCCGGATTCCTACGAGCAGTACTTC. Its translation: CASSVGPDSYEQYF.

In this sample, this clonotype turned up a few times. This chain joins TRBV19 and TRBJ2-5, with D possibly matching TRBD1 (6 bases). The CDR3 length is 14 residues. Trimming left V 3 bases short and J 4 bases short, with 12 bases between. Germline V gene data show CDR1 as LNHDA and CDR2 as SQIVND (reference sequence). DNA of the CDR3: TGTGCCAGTAGTATCGCTACAGGGTTAGAGACCCAGTACTTC. Protein: CASSIATGLETQYF.

The chain combines TRBV9 with TRBJ2-3, with D perhaps TRBD2 (7 bases). This CDR3 spans 16 amino acids. CDR1 and CDR2 (germline): SGDLS, YYNGEE. V lost 3 bases and J 5 bases, leaving 19 bases between the germline ends. CDR3 residues: CASSAPNGGLEDTQYF. The DNA for the CDR3 is TGTGCCAGCAGCGCCCCAAACGGGGGGCTGGAAGATACGCAGTATTTT.

In its sample, this clonotype was seen a few times. The rearrangement uses TRBV19 and TRBJ2-4; D may be TRBD2 (6 bases). V gave up 5 bases and J gave up 0 bases, with 14 bases separating them. The CDR3 spans 16 residues. Germline V gene lookup returns CDR1 LNHDA and CDR2 SQIVND (reference sequence). The CDR3 DNA reads TGTGCCAGTAGTCCAACTAGCAGAAGAGCCAAAAACATTCAGTACTTC. Translation gives CASSPTSRRAKNIQYF. Variable domain in full (rest from reference TRBV19 and TRBJ2-4): DGGITQSPKYLFRKEGQNVTLSCEQNLNHDAMYWYRQDPGQGLRLIYYSQIVNDFQKGDIAEGYSVSREKKESFPLTVTSAQKNPTAFYLCASSPTSRRAKNIQYFGAGTRLSVL.